A single sample gave rise to the 15 T cell receptor beta chains below, sequenced in a study of blood T cell repertoires in COVID-19. Profiling relied on immunoSEQ multiplex PCR, and the TCRdb table lists in-frame clones only, not all of them. This table holds 200,000 to 250,000 clones, about 80% found once. The sample comprised peripheral blood. The receptors shown here come from a woman aged 80 or over with active or convalescent COVID-19.

This chain uses TRBV25-1 with TRBJ1-2, with D perhaps matching TRBD1 (6 bases). Deletions cut 5 bases from V and 8 bases from J, with 15 bases between. CDR1 is MGHDK and CDR2 is SYGVNS in the germline V gene. CDR3 length equals 13 residues. Written as DNA, the CDR3 is TGTGCCAGCAGTTCCGGGGGGCGCGGGGGCTACACCTTC. Protein sequence: CASSSGGRGGYTF.

The chain combines TRBV5-1 with TRBJ1-3; D is undetermined. The V and J ends lost 4 bases and 3 bases respectively, with 8 bases between them. Germline V gene data show CDR1 as SGHRS and CDR2 as YFSETQ. This CDR3 has 13 amino acids. CDR3 region: CASSVQDGNTIYF. The CDR3 DNA sequence: TGCGCCAGCAGCGTCCAGGATGGAAACACCATATATTTT. The full variable domain, rest sourced from reference TRBV5-1 and TRBJ1-3, is KAGVTQTPRYLIKTRGQQVTLSCSPISGHRSVSWYQQTPGQGLQFLFEYFSETQRNKGNFPGRFSGRQFSNSRSEMNVSTLELGDSALYLCASSVQDGNTIYFGEGSWLTVV.

The gene calls are TRBV19 and TRBJ2-3; D perhaps matches TRBD1 (6 bases). The germline gives CDR1 LNHDA, CDR2 SQIVND (reference sequence). V lost 3 bases and J lost 4, with 14 bases in between. This CDR3 region has 15 residues. As DNA, the CDR3 is TGTGCCAGTAGTATCGTTGGGCAGGGGTCAGATACGCAGTATTTT. It is translated as CASSIVGQGSDTQYF.

This clone turned up a few times. The chain carries TRBV12-3 or TRBV12-4 and TRBJ1-2; no reliable D call. This CDR3 contains 13 residues. V was shortened by 1 base and J by 4 bases, with 7 bases between the two germline ends. The CDR3 nucleotides are TGTGCCAGCAGTTTAGGCAGGTTCTATGGCTACACCTTC. Its protein is CASSLGRFYGYTF.

The chain employs TRBV5-4 and TRBJ2-5, with D unresolved. This CDR3 region has 16 residues. V was shortened by 0 bases and J by 2 bases, with 14 bases between the two germline ends. CDR1 and CDR2 (germline): SGHNT, YYREEE (reference sequence). The CDR3 spells CASSLGLTAVQETQYF. As DNA, the CDR3 is TGTGCCAGCAGCTTGGGTCTCACAGCCGTTCAAGAGACCCAGTACTTC.

The chain joins TRBV6-6 to TRBJ1-1; a weak D match, TRBD1 (5 bases). CDR1 and CDR2 (germline): MNHNY, SVGAGI (reference sequence). This CDR3 comprises 16 residues. V was trimmed by 5 bases and J by 4 bases, leaving 20 bases between them. In DNA form, the CDR3 reads TGTGCCAGCAGTCGAGGGAACCAAGGGGATGGCACTGAAGCTTTCTTT. It yields the protein CASSRGNQGDGTEAFF.

The chain carries TRBV4-2 and TRBJ2-7; 7 bases match TRBD2. The CDR3 length is 15 residues. Germline V gives CDR1 LGHNA, CDR2 YNFKEQ. The J segment lost 2 bases and the V segment lost 0 bases, leaving 4 bases of the junction unmatched. The CDR3 DNA reads as TGTGCCAGCAGCCAAGATTCTAGCGGAGCCTACGAGCAGTACTTC. Translation gives CASSQDSSGAYEQYF.

The chain is built from TRBV19 and TRBJ2-1, with 7 bases matching TRBD2. The germline gives CDR1 LNHDA, CDR2 SQIVND (reference sequence). This CDR3 is 14 amino acids long. Trimming removed 4 bases from V and 2 bases from J; junction bases left unmatched: 2. Written as DNA, the CDR3 is TGTGCCAGTAGTAGTGGACTAGCCTACAATGAGCAGTTCTTC. Amino acid sequence: CASSSGLAYNEQFF.

V and J are TRBV28 and TRBJ1-1, with a weak D call TRBD1 (6 bases). Germline lookup yields CDR1 MDHEN and CDR2 SYDVKM. There are 15 residues in the CDR3. With 6 bases removed from V and 4 bases from J, the gap between germline ends came to 18 bases. Here the CDR3 DNA reads TGTGCCAGCAGGCCTCAAGGGGGTCCCAGCACTGAAGCTTTCTTT. Its protein product is CASRPQGGPSTEAFF.

J is TRBJ1-4 and V is TRBV7-2, with TRBD1 identical over 8 bases. Germline V gives CDR1 SGHTA, CDR2 FQGNSA. This CDR3 has 15 residues. Trimming cost V 1 base and J 10 bases; bases outside gene matches: 8. CDR3 residues: CASSLVSGGEAKLFF. As DNA, the CDR3 is TGTGCCAGCAGCTTAGTATCAGGGGGCGAAGCAAAACTGTTTTTT.

The V and J genes are TRBV12-3 or TRBV12-4 and TRBJ2-1; D perhaps matches TRBD1 (6 bases). The CDR3 is 13 amino acids. Deletions cut 5 bases from V and 6 bases from J, with 11 bases between. The CDR3 sequence: CASSKQGINEQFF. CDR3 nucleotide sequence: TGTGCCAGCAGTAAACAGGGTATCAATGAGCAGTTCTTC.

This chain joins TRBV27 and TRBJ1-2; D gene unclear. The germline V gene encodes CDR1 MNHEY and CDR2 SMNVEV (reference sequence). The CDR3 contains 14 residues. The V end was cut by 4 bases, the J end by 1 base, with 10 bases between. The CDR3 spells CASSSRHLNYGYTF. The CDR3 nucleotides are TGTGCCAGCAGTTCTCGACACCTTAACTATGGCTACACCTTC.

V and J are TRBV4-1 and TRBJ1-2; 8 bases are a match to TRBD1. Germline CDR1 and CDR2: MGHRA and YSYEKL. The CDR3 is made up of 16 amino acids. J was trimmed by 7 bases and V by 4 bases; bases with no gene match: 14. This CDR3 reads CASSPQGAFRLGGYTF. DNA for the CDR3: TGCGCCAGCAGCCCGCAGGGGGCGTTTCGATTAGGTGGCTACACCTTC.

The rearrangement uses TRBV6-5 and TRBJ1-5, with TRBD1 identical over 8 bases. J gave up 10 bases and V 0 bases, and 5 bases lay outside the gene matches. From germline, CDR1 is MNHEY and CDR2 SVGAGI. This CDR3 spans 14 amino acids. The CDR3 sequence is CASSYSRQGFPQHF. CDR3 in DNA: TGTGCCAGCAGTTACTCGAGACAGGGGTTTCCCCAGCATTTT.

The chain carries TRBV5-4 and TRBJ2-7, with D maybe TRBD2 (5 bases). Germline CDR1 SGHNT, CDR2 YYREEE (reference sequence). The CDR3 is 14 amino acids. The V and J ends lost 3 bases and 2 bases respectively, with 12 bases between them. CDR3 amino acids: CASSYGLETYEQYF. DNA of the CDR3: TGTGCCAGCAGCTATGGACTTGAGACCTACGAGCAGTACTTC.